This T cell receptor beta chain was identified during a study of monozygotic twins with inflammatory bowel disease. Findings and limits, study-wide: There was no way to distinguish the different T cell subtypes. Among IBD patients, TCRbeta diversity (inverse Simpson) was lower than in healthy co-twins.

Concerning this clonotype itself: What it binds is unknown.

CDR3 size: 17 residues. Germline V gene sequence: CDR1 DFQATT, CDR2 SNEGSKA (reference sequence). TCRdb reworked the 5' RACE reads into one entry per CDR3 protein, no DNA. This listing includes approximately 340,000 distinct CDR3 sequences. Donors each gave less than 3 ml of blood. RNA in its total form was extracted from whole blood, and T cells were not sorted. Material for sequencing was blood. The chain links TRBV20-1 to TRBJ2-2; lacking DNA, the TRBD1 call made by TCRdb goes unchecked. This receptor was identified in a human donor with ulcerative colitis or Crohn's disease, or a healthy co-twin of an affected twin (not recorded which). This CDR3 is CSARDPRSGTGAGELFF.